A single sample is the source of the 2 T cell receptor beta chains below, sequenced in a study of T cell repertoires in cytomegalovirus infection. MiXCR was run by TCRdb on the reads, yielding one entry per CDR3 protein. The sample has approximately 500,000 distinct CDR3 sequences; 11% are singletons. The sequenced sample was PBMCs. The receptors stem from a human donor in good health (CMV status not recorded). Some clones in this sample may be carry-over from other donors' samples.

This clonotype was seen many times. The gene calls are TRBV20-1 and TRBJ2-7; tentatively, D is TRBD1 or TRBD2 (5 bases each). CDR1 is DFQATT and CDR2 is SNEGSKA in the germline V gene (reference sequence). The CDR3 runs 14 residues. Trimming shortened V by 5 bases and J by 1 base, and 15 bases separated the two germline ends. The CDR3, as DNA: TGCAGTGCTCTACCGGGACGCCGTTCCTACGAGCAGTACTTC. Its translation: CSALPGRRSYEQYF.

In its sample, this clonotype was seen many times. The chain joins TRBV7-3 to TRBJ1-1, with 8 positions matching TRBD1. CDR1 is SGHTA, CDR2 FQGTGA, per germline. With V trimmed by 5 bases and J by 6 bases, 8 bases remained unmatched. This CDR3 comprises 14 residues. The CDR3 DNA follows: TGTGCCAGCAGCCCGACTTCAGGGGGCGCTGAAGCTTTCTTT. Amino acids: CASSPTSGGAEAFF.